The 9 T cell receptor beta chains below come from one sample, sequenced in a study of EBV T-cell therapy then PD-1 blockade in nasopharyngeal carcinoma. Their antigens are not known. Produced via immunoSEQ multiplex PCR; TCRdb's table is partial and in-frame only. Of about 17,000 clones listed, roughly 88% are singletons. Treatment denoted: AdE1-LMPpoly-expanded autologous EBV-specific T-cell therapy followed by anti-PD-1 nivolumab. Material: CD8+ T cells from blood, obtained at day 0 from a patient whose treatment included autologous EBV-specific T cells and nivolumab. All receptors derive from a man aged 35 to 55 with nasopharyngeal carcinoma.

This chain uses TRBV28 with TRBJ1-4; no clear D gene. The CDR3 is 13 amino acids. Germline V gives CDR1 MDHEN, CDR2 SYDVKM. V lost 8 bases to trimming and J lost 7 bases, with 14 bases between them. This CDR3 is CASCDIGSEKLFF. In DNA form, the CDR3 reads TGTGCCAGCTGTGACATAGGGAGTGAAAAACTGTTTTTT.

The chain links TRBV19 to TRBJ1-5, with 7 bases lining up with TRBD1. The CDR3 is made up of 14 amino acids. Germline CDR1 reads LNHDA; CDR2 reads SQIVND (reference sequence). The V and J ends lost 5 bases and 6 bases, in that order; junction bases with no gene match: 7. The CDR3 reads CASSPDRVGQPQHF. The CDR3, as DNA: TGTGCCAGTAGTCCCGACAGGGTTGGTCAGCCCCAGCATTTT.

The chain employs TRBV4-1 and TRBJ1-5; D unresolved. Germline CDR1 is MGHRA and CDR2 is YSYEKL. Trimming shortened V by 1 base and J by 0 bases, and 7 bases separated the two germline ends. CDR3 length: 15 residues. The CDR3 nucleotides read TGCGCCAGCAGCCAAGTCCGCATTAGCAATCAGCCCCAGCATTTT. The encoded protein is CASSQVRISNQPQHF.

This clone has only a few counts. The genes are TRBV7-9 and TRBJ2-5, with D maybe TRBD1 (6 bases). The CDR3 is 15 amino acids. The V gene lost 0 bases and the J gene lost 5 bases, with 13 bases spanning the gap. From germline, CDR1 is SEHNR and CDR2 FQNEAQ (reference sequence). CDR3 coding DNA: TGTGCCAGCAGCTTAGCGGGGCAGGGGATGGAGACCCAGTACTTC. It codes for CASSLAGQGMETQYF.

The chain is built from TRBV9 and TRBJ2-1; 10 bases line up with TRBD2. The CDR3 sequence is 16 residues long. With V trimmed by 3 bases and J by 4 bases, 7 bases remained unmatched. CDR1 and CDR2 from the germline V gene are SGDLS and YYNGEE. The CDR3: CASSDVAGGFYNEQFF. DNA of the CDR3: TGTGCCAGCAGCGACGTAGCGGGGGGTTTTTACAATGAGCAGTTCTTC.

The gene calls are TRBV21-1 and TRBJ2-5; the listed D gene, TRBD2, was not tested against the DNA. TRBV21-1 is classified as a pseudogene. The CDR3 runs to 17 residues. The CDR3 reads CASGKGTAGAPQETQYF. CDR3 sequence (DNA): TGTGCCAGCGGCAAAGGAACAGCGGGGGCCCCTCAAGAGACCCAGTACTTC.

The rearrangement joins TRBV6-2 or TRBV6-3 to TRBJ2-7; D is ambiguous. Trimming took off 2 bases at V and 7 bases at J, with 15 bases between the two ends. Germline CDR1 is MNHEY and CDR2 is SVGEGT. The CDR3 extends over 14 amino acids. In nucleotides, the CDR3 is TGTGCCAGCAGTTACGCGAGTGGAGTAGAAGAGCAGTACTTC. This translates into CASSYASGVEEQYF.

The chain is built from TRBV5-1 and TRBJ2-7, with no clear D. Between the trimmed V and J ends, which lost 3 bases and 4 bases, there was a span of 14 bases. In germline, CDR1 is SGHRS, CDR2 YFSETQ. CDR3 length: 14 amino acids. Here the CDR3 reads CASSSAPGGYEQYF. The CDR3 nucleotides are TGCGCCAGCAGCTCGGCCCCCGGCGGTTACGAGCAGTACTTC.

The V and J genes are TRBV4-3 and TRBJ1-5, with D possibly matching TRBD1 (6 bases). V was shortened by 1 base and J by 6 bases, with 10 bases between the two germline ends. Germline CDR1 and CDR2: LGHNA and YSLEER. CDR3 length: 14 amino acids. CDR3 protein: CASSQVHRAQPQHF. As DNA, the CDR3 is TGCGCCAGCAGCCAAGTGCACAGGGCTCAGCCCCAGCATTTT.